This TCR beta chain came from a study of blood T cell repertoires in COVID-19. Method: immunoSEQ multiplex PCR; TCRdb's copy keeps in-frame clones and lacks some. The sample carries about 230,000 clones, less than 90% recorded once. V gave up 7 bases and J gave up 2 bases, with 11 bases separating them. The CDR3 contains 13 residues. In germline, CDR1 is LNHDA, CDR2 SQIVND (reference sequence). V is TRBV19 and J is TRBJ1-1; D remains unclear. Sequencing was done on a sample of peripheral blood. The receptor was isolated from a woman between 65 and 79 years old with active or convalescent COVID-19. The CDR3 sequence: CASTMGVNTEAFF. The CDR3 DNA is TGTGCCAGTACCATGGGAGTTAACACTGAAGCTTTCTTT.